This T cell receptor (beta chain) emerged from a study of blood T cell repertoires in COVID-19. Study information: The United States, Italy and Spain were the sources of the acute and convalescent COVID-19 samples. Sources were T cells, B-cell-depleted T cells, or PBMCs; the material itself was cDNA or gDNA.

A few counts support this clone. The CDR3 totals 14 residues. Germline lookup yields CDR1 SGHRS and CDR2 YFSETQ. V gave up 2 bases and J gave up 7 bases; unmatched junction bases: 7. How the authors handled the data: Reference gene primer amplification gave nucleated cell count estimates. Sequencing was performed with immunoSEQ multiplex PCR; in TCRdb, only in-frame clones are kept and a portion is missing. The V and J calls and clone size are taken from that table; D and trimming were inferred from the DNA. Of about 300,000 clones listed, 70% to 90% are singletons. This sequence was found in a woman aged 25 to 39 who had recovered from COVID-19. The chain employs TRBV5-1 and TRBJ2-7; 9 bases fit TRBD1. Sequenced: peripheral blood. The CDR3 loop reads CASSFLQGAREQYF. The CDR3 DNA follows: TGCGCCAGCAGCTTCCTACAGGGGGCGCGTGAGCAGTACTTC.